This entry concerns a single T cell receptor (beta chain). Its antigen is unidentified. These data are taken from a study of cytomegalovirus exposure and HLA in healthy donors. Study conclusions and caveats: The study labeled roughly 160 TCR beta chains cytomegalovirus-associated. The classifier reportedly diagnosed cytomegalovirus status with high specificity and sensitivity.

This CDR3 comprises 12 residues. V lost 3 bases and J lost 6; bases outside the gene matches: 0. The germline CDR1 and CDR2 sequences are SGHNT and YYREEE (reference sequence). The PCR was carried out with 60 Vbeta primers and 13 Jbeta primers. Clones were read by immunoSEQ multiplex PCR, and TCRdb kept only the in-frame ones, dropping some. The sample includes more than 85,000 clones, roughly 80% of them seen just once. This chain joins TRBV5-4 and TRBJ1-5, with 7 bases lining up with TRBD1. Sequencing was done on a sample of PBMCs. The clonotype was recovered from a man aged 25 to 40 in good health and CMV-seropositive. CDR3 loop: CASSYRGQPQHF. The CDR3 region has the DNA TGTGCCAGCAGCTACAGGGGTCAGCCCCAGCATTTT.